This TCR beta chain was sequenced in a study of shared clonotypes between healthy human individuals. The germline CDR1 and CDR2 sequences are SGHNT and YYREEE (reference sequence). The CDR3 covers 14 residues. J was trimmed by 4 bases and V by 4 bases; bases with no gene match: 3. For every subset, genomic DNA was evenly distributed across several immunoSEQ plates. Profiled with immunoSEQ multiplex PCR; TCRdb holds only in-frame clones, not every one. The data contain fewer than 3 million clones, just under 95% of them singletons. Sequencing input: naive CD4+ T cells from PBMCs. As for subset: CD45RA+ positively selected. This sequence originates from a young man in good health. Some clones in this sample may be carry-over from other donors' samples. The chain joins TRBV5-4 to TRBJ1-1; 11 bases map to TRBD1. Written as DNA, the CDR3 is TGTGCCAGCAGCGGCGGGACAGGGGGCACTGAAGCTTTCTTT. Protein product: CASSGGTGGTEAFF.